These T cell receptor beta chains were read from a single sample in a study of shared clonotypes between healthy human individuals. TCRdb keeps only in-frame clones here, not all; method: immunoSEQ multiplex PCR. The data contain 600,000 or so clones, 98% of them singletons. Sequencing used naive CD8+ T cells sorted from blood. The receptors were gathered from a man aged 30 to 39 in good health. CDR3s include the opening cysteine and the closing phenylalanine or tryptophan. Each record gives: V gene, D gene, J gene, clone size, CDR3 protein, CDR3 DNA. D genes are given only for firm matches. A row's size may be missing; if present it is once, few, many or a size class.

>TRBV27|.|TRBJ2-1|.
CASSSRYSSYNEQFF
TGTGCCAGCAGTTCCCGCTATAGCTCCTACAATGAGCAGTTCTTC
>TRBV29-1|.|TRBJ2-7|.
CSVAGQSYEQYF
TGCAGCGTGGCCGGACAGTCCTACGAGCAGTACTTC
>TRBV7-9|.|TRBJ2-7|.
CASSLVVGGYEQYF
TGTGCCAGCAGCTTAGTGGTTGGGGGATACGAGCAGTACTTC
>TRBV29-1|TRBD2|TRBJ2-7|.
CSVRLAGSVEQYF
TGCAGCGTTCGACTAGCGGGCTCTGTCGAGCAGTACTTC
>TRBV27|.|TRBJ2-1|once
CASSSGTSYNEQFF
TGTGCCAGCAGCTCCGGGACTTCTTACAATGAGCAGTTCTTC
>TRBV9|.|TRBJ2-2|.
CASSVEGRTNTGELFF
TGTGCCAGCAGCGTAGAAGGGCGAACGAACACCGGGGAGCTGTTTTTT
>TRBV7-9|TRBD1|TRBJ1-2|.
CASSHEHRGLYGYTF
TGTGCCAGCAGCCATGAACACAGGGGCCTCTATGGCTACACCTTC
>TRBV29-1|TRBD2|TRBJ2-1|.
CSVVLGTSHEQFF
TGCAGCGTTGTTCTCGGGACTAGCCATGAGCAGTTCTTC
>TRBV7-3|TRBD2|TRBJ2-5|.
CASSITGLAEQSFQETQYF
TGTGCCAGCAGCATCACGGGACTAGCGGAACAGAGTTTCCAAGAGACCCAGTACTTC
>TRBV25-1|.|TRBJ1-3|once
CASTSGNTIYF
TGTGCCAGCACGTCCGGAAACACCATATATTTT
>TRBV2|.|TRBJ2-2|once
CASEKSFEIGELFF
TGTGCCAGCGAAAAGAGCTTTGAAATCGGGGAGCTGTTTTTT
>TRBV27|.|TRBJ1-5|.
CASSLVNQPQHF
TGTGCCAGCAGTTTAGTAAATCAGCCCCAGCATTTT
>TRBV10-3|TRBD2|TRBJ2-3|.
CATEPRTSGRVGDTQYF
TGTGCCACCGAACCTAGGACTAGCGGGAGGGTGGGAGATACGCAGTATTTT
>TRBV9|.|TRBJ2-7|.
CASSIGERLYEQYF
TGTGCCAGCAGCATAGGTGAGCGACTCTACGAGCAGTACTTC
>TRBV29-1|.|TRBJ1-1|.
CSAPTRETEAFF
TGCAGCGCCCCGACACGTGAAACTGAAGCTTTCTTT
>TRBV28|.|TRBJ1-4|once
CASSGPTNEKLFF
TGTGCCAGCAGTGGTCCTACTAATGAAAAACTGTTTTTT
>TRBV29-1|.|TRBJ2-3|.
CSAPSQGADTQYF
TGCAGCGCCCCCTCCCAGGGAGCAGATACGCAGTATTTT
>TRBV19|.|TRBJ1-1|.
CASTTNTEAFF
TGTGCCAGCACGACGAACACTGAAGCTTTCTTT
>TRBV11-2|TRBD1|TRBJ2-7|.
CASSFPGQGFYEQYF
TGTGCCAGCAGCTTCCCGGGACAGGGCTTTTACGAGCAGTACTTC
>TRBV5-1|.|TRBJ2-1|.
CASSLETPGSYSGNEQFF
TGCGCCAGCAGCTTAGAGACTCCCGGGAGCTATTCTGGCAATGAGCAGTTCTTC
>TRBV18|.|TRBJ2-7|.
CASSPPNSIYEQYF
TGTGCCAGCTCACCACCGAACAGCATCTACGAGCAGTACTTC
>TRBV5-5|.|TRBJ2-7|.
CASSPGTIFYEQYF
TGTGCCAGCAGCCCCGGGACAATCTTCTACGAGCAGTACTTC
>TRBV29-1|.|TRBJ2-1|.
CSVEVEAAVYNEQFF
TGCAGCGTTGAAGTCGAGGCGGCGGTTTACAATGAGCAGTTCTTC
>TRBV6-5|TRBD2|TRBJ2-7|.
CASMKREGSYEQYF
TGTGCCAGCATGAAGCGGGAGGGCTCCTACGAGCAGTACTTC
>TRBV12-5|.|TRBJ1-2|once
CASGLGDYGYTF
TGTGCTAGTGGACTGGGGGACTATGGCTACACCTTC
>TRBV7-8|.|TRBJ2-5|.
CASSVPGETQYF
TGTGCCAGCAGCGTACCAGGGGAGACCCAGTACTTC
>TRBV18|.|TRBJ1-1|.
CASSPSDSFEAFF
TGTGCCAGCTCACCCTCCGACAGTTTCGAAGCTTTCTTT
>TRBV4-1|TRBD2|TRBJ2-1|.
CASSQGGAGGKGEQFF
TGCGCCAGCAGCCAAGGGGGAGCGGGAGGGAAGGGCGAGCAGTTCTTC
>TRBV7-2|TRBD2|TRBJ2-7|.
CASSRITSGGTYEQYF
TGTGCCAGCAGCCGCATTACTAGCGGTGGTACCTACGAGCAGTACTTC
>TRBV6-5|TRBD1|TRBJ2-1|.
CASSYSDRGDEQFF
TGTGCCAGCAGTTACTCCGACAGGGGCGATGAGCAGTTCTTC
>TRBV11-2|TRBD2|TRBJ2-7|.
CASSLVGLAHEQYF
TGTGCCAGCAGCTTAGTCGGACTAGCCCACGAGCAGTACTTC
>TRBV11-2|.|TRBJ2-7|.
CASSLGGGPSYEQYF
TGTGCCAGCAGCTTGGGGGGCGGGCCCTCCTACGAGCAGTACTTC
>TRBV27|TRBD1|TRBJ1-5|.
CASRTGGVGQPQHF
TGTGCCAGCAGGACAGGGGGAGTGGGTCAGCCCCAGCATTTT
>TRBV2|.|TRBJ1-1|few
CASSELDTEAFF
TGTGCCAGCAGTGAATTGGACACTGAAGCTTTCTTT
>TRBV6-1|TRBD1|TRBJ1-1|.
CASTPLDRLDTEAFF
TGTGCCAGCACCCCCCTGGACAGGCTGGATACTGAAGCTTTCTTT
>TRBV27|TRBD2|TRBJ2-1|.
CASSSAGTSGPYNEQFF
TGTGCCAGCAGTTCCGCCGGGACTAGCGGCCCCTACAATGAGCAGTTCTTC
>TRBV27|.|TRBJ2-7|.
CASSLLAGMLSEQYF
TGTGCCAGCAGTTTATTGGCAGGGATGCTCTCCGAGCAGTACTTC
>TRBV15|TRBD2|TRBJ2-1|.
CATSSWGTSDINEQFF
TGTGCCACCAGCAGTTGGGGGACTAGCGACATAAATGAGCAGTTCTTC
>TRBV29-1|.|TRBJ2-1|.
CSVRRASYNEQFF
TGCAGCGTTCGGAGGGCCTCATACAATGAGCAGTTCTTC
>TRBV27|.|TRBJ1-5|.
CASSLMGNQPQHF
TGTGCCAGCAGTTTGATGGGGAATCAGCCCCAGCATTTT
>TRBV10-2|TRBD1|TRBJ2-2|.
CASLGTGNSGELFF
TGCGCCAGCTTAGGGACAGGGAATTCCGGGGAGCTGTTTTTT
>TRBV19|TRBD1|TRBJ2-1|.
CASSIDQPGQVYNEQFF
TGTGCCAGTAGTATAGATCAGCCGGGACAGGTCTACAATGAGCAGTTCTTC
>TRBV9|.|TRBJ2-4|.
CASSEDLAKNIQYF
TGTGCCAGCAGCGAGGATCTAGCCAAAAACATTCAGTACTTC
>TRBV7-9|TRBD2|TRBJ2-7|.
CASSFTSGSTSYEQYF
TGTGCCAGCAGCTTTACTAGCGGGAGTACCTCCTACGAGCAGTACTTC
>TRBV27|.|TRBJ2-1|.
CASSSRESSYNEQFF
TGTGCCAGCAGTTCCCGGGAGAGCTCCTACAATGAGCAGTTCTTC
>TRBV5-4|.|TRBJ1-1|once
CASMIAGRLNTEAFF
TGTGCCAGCATGATCGCCGGCCGCCTGAACACTGAAGCTTTCTTT
>TRBV4-2|.|TRBJ2-2|.
CASSQAGGTGIPGELFF
TGTGCCAGCAGCCAAGCGGGGGGGACAGGGATCCCCGGGGAGCTGTTTTTT
>TRBV19|.|TRBJ2-1|.
CASNDGLYNEQFF
TGTGCCAGTAACGACGGGCTCTACAATGAGCAGTTCTTC
>TRBV11-2|TRBD1|TRBJ1-1|once
CATRTGRTEAFF
TGTGCCACCCGGACAGGGCGAACTGAAGCTTTCTTT
>TRBV29-1|.|TRBJ2-3|.
CSVDGYGTDTQYF
TGCAGCGTTGATGGTTACGGCACAGATACGCAGTATTTT
>TRBV29-1|.|TRBJ2-3|.
CSVLPPLAADTQYF
TGCAGCGTCCTCCCCCCTTTAGCGGCAGATACGCAGTATTTT
>TRBV27|.|TRBJ2-1|.
CASSPWGSEQFF
TGTGCCAGCAGCCCTTGGGGGAGTGAGCAGTTCTTC
>TRBV7-9|.|TRBJ2-7|.
CASSLPQRAPYEQYF
TGTGCCAGCAGCTTACCCCAGCGAGCTCCCTACGAGCAGTACTTC
>TRBV5-1|.|TRBJ2-1|once
CASSFVPGTYNEQFF
TGCGCCAGCAGCTTTGTCCCGGGAACCTACAATGAGCAGTTCTTC
>TRBV14|.|TRBJ2-1|once
CASSQVYYNEQFF
TGTGCCAGCAGCCAAGTTTACTACAATGAGCAGTTCTTC
>TRBV28|.|TRBJ2-5|.
CASSRVEVAETQYF
TGTGCCAGCTCTCGGGTCGAAGTGGCAGAGACCCAGTACTTC
>TRBV2|.|TRBJ2-6|.
CASKQVVTSGANVLTF
TGTGCCAGCAAGCAGGTTGTGACCTCTGGGGCCAACGTCCTGACTTTC